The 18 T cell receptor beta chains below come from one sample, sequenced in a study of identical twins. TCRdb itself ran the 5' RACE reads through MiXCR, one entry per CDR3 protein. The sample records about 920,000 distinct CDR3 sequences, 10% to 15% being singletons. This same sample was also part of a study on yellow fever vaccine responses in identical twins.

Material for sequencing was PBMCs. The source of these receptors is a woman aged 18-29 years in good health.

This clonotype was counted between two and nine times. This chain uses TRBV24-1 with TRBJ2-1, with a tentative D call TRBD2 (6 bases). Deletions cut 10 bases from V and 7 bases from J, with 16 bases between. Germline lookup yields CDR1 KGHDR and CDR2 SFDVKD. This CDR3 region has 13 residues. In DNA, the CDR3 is TGTGCCACACGGACTAACCAAAGTAATGAGCAGTTCTTC. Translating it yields CATRTNQSNEQFF.

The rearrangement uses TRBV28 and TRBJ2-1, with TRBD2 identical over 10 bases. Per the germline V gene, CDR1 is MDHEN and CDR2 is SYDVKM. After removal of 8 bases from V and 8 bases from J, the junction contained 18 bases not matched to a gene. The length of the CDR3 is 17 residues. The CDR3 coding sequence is TGTGCCAGCGTTTCTGTAGCGGGAGGACCGGGAATCGATGAGCAGTTCTTC. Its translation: CASVSVAGGPGIDEQFF.

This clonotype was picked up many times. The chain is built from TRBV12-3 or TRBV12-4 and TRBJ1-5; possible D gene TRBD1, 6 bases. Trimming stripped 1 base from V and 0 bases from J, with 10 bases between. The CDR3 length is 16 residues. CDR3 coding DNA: TGTGCCAGCAGTTTAGGGCAGGGGAATAGCAATCAGCCCCAGCATTTT. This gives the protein CASSLGQGNSNQPQHF.

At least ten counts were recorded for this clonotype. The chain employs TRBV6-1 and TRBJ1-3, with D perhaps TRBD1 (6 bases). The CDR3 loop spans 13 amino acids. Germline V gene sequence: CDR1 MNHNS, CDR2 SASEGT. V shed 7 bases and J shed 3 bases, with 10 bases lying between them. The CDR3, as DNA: TGTGCCAGCACACAGGGTGATGGAAACACCATATATTTT. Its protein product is CASTQGDGNTIYF.

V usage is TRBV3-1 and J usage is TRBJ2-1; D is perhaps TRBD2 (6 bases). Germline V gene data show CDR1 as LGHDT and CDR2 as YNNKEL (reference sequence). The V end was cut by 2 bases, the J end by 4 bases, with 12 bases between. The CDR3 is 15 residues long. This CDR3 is CASSQNFAGYNEQFF. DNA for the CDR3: TGTGCCAGCAGCCAAAATTTTGCGGGGTACAATGAGCAGTTCTTC.

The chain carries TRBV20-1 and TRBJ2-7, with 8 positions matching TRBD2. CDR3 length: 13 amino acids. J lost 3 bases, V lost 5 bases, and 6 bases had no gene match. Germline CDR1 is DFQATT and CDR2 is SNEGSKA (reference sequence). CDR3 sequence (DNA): TGCAGTGCTTGGGTTAGCGGGAACTACGAGCAGTACTTC. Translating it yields CSAWVSGNYEQYF.

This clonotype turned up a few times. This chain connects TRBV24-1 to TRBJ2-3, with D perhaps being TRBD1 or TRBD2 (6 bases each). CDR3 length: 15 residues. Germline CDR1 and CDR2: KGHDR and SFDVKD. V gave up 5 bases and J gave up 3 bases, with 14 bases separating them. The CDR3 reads CATSAGALSTDTQYF. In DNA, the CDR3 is TGTGCCACCAGTGCGGGGGCCCTATCGACAGATACGCAGTATTTT.

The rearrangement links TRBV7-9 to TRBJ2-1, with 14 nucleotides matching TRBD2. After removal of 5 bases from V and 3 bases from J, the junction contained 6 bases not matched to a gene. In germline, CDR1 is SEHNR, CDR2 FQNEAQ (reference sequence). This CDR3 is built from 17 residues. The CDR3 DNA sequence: TGTGCCAGCAGCCCCAGACTAGCGGGAGGGATCTACAATGAGCAGTTCTTC. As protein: CASSPRLAGGIYNEQFF.

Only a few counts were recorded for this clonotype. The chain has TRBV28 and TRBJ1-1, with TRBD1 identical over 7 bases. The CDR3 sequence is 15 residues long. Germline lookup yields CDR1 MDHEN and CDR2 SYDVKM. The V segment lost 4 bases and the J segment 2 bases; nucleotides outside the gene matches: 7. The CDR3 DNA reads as TGTGCCAGCAGTTCGACCGGGACAGACAACACTGAAGCTTTCTTT. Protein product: CASSSTGTDNTEAFF.

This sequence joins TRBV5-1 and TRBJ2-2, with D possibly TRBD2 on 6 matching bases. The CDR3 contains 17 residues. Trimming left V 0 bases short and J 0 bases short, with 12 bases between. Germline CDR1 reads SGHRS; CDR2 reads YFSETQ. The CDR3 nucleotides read TGCGCCAGCAGCTTGGCCGGGCGGAGGGCGAACACCGGGGAGCTGTTTTTT. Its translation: CASSLAGRRANTGELFF.

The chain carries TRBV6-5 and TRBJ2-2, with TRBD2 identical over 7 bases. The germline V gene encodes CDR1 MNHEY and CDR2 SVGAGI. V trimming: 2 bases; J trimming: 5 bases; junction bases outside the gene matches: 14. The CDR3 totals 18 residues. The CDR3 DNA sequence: TGTGCCAGCAGTTACCCGATCGCCGGGACTAAAATAACCGGGGAGCTGTTTTTT. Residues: CASSYPIAGTKITGELFF.

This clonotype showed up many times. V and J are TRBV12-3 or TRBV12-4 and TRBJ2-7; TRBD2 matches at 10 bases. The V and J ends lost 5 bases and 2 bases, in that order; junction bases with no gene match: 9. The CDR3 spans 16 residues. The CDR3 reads CASSPYLAGVAYEQYF. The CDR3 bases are TGTGCCAGCAGTCCCTATCTAGCGGGAGTAGCCTACGAGCAGTACTTC.

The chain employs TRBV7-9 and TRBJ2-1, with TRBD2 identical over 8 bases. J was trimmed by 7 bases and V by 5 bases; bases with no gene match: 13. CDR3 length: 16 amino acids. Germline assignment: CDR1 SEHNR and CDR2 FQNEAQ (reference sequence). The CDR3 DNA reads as TGTGCCAGCAGCCCTCTAAGTGGCGGGGGGTGGAATGAGCAGTTCTTC. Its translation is CASSPLSGGGWNEQFF. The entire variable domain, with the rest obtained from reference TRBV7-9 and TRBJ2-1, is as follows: DTGVSQNPRHKITKRGQNVTFRCDPISEHNRLYWYRQTLGQGPEFLTYFQNEAQLEKSRLLSDRFSAERPKGSFSTLEIQRTEQGDSAMYLCASSPLSGGGWNEQFFGPGTRLTVL.

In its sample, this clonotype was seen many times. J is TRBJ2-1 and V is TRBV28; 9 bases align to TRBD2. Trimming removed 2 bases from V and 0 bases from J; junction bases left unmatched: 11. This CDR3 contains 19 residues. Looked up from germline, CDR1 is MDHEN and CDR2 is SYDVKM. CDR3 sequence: CASSLDRLAGGSSYNEQFF. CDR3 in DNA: TGTGCCAGCAGTTTAGACCGACTGGCGGGAGGGAGCTCCTACAATGAGCAGTTCTTC.

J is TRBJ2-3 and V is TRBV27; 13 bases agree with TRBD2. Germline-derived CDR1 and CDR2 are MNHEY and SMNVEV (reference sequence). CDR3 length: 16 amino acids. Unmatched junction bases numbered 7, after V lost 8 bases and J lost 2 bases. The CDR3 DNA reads TGTGCCAGCGGTGGACTAGCGGGGGAGATCACAGATACGCAGTATTTT. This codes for CASGGLAGEITDTQYF.

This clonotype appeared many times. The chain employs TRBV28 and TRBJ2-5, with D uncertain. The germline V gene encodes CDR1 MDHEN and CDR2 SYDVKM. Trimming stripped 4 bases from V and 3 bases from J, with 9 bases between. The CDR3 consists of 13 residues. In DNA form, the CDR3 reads TGTGCCAGCAGTTCCACACAAAAAGAGACCCAGTACTTC. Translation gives CASSSTQKETQYF.

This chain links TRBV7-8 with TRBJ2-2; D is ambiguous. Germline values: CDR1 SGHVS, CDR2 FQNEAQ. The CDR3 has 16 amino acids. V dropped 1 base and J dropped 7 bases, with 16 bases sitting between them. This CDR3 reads CASSLGPPEFYGELFF. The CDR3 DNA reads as TGTGCCAGCAGCTTAGGGCCGCCGGAGTTTTACGGGGAGCTGTTTTTT.

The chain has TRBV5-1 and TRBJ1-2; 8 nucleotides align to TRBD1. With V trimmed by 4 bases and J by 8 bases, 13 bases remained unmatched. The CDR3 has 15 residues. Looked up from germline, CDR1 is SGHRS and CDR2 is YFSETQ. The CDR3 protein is CASSVWIGQGDGYTF. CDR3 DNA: TGCGCCAGCAGCGTGTGGATCGGACAGGGTGACGGCTACACCTTC.